The 13 T cell receptor beta chains reported below all come from one sample, sequenced in a study of T cells in Graves' hyperthyroidism and ophthalmopathy. Regions amplified from RNA transcripts were the TCR beta CDR3 regions. The TCR CDR3 was amplified in a first-round RT-PCR using the HTBI primer set. TCRdb analysed the multiplex PCR reads with MiXCR anew, one entry per CDR3 protein. In the table there are about half a million distinct CDR3 sequences, roughly 25% of which are singletons. The sequencing sample was made of blood. Every receptor here comes from a woman aged 25 to 39 with Graves' ophthalmopathy.

This clonotype appeared many times. This chain joins TRBV20-1 and TRBJ2-2; the D gene is possibly TRBD2 (6 bases). There are 15 residues in the CDR3. CDR1 and CDR2 from the germline V gene are DFQATT and SNEGSKA (reference sequence). The germline V and J ends were trimmed by 3 bases and 7 bases, with 18 bases remaining between them. CDR3: CSARWPRGGYGELFF. DNA for the CDR3: TGCAGTGCTAGGTGGCCGCGGGGCGGGTACGGGGAGCTGTTTTTT.

This clonotype was counted only a few times. A much larger clone lies one base from this, so it may be a read error. The V call is TRBV30, the J call TRBJ2-4; TRBD1 aligns across 8 bases. This CDR3 comprises 15 residues. Germline CDR1 and CDR2: GTSNPN and SVGIG (reference sequence). The CDR3 region is CAWSLTGELADIKYF. DNA of the CDR3: TGTGCCTGGAGCCTGACAGGGGAGCTGGCGGACATTAAGTACTTC.

The V gene is TRBV5-6, the J gene TRBJ1-2; 11 nucleotides match TRBD1. Germline V gene sequence: CDR1 SGHDT, CDR2 YYEEEE. V lost 2 bases, J lost 3 bases, and 6 bases stayed unmatched. The CDR3 runs to 16 residues. CDR3 residues: CASSFNLGQGDYGYTF. In nucleotides, the CDR3 is TGTGCCAGCAGCTTCAACTTGGGACAGGGGGACTATGGCTACACCTTC. The full variable domain, rest sourced from reference TRBV5-6 and TRBJ1-2, is DAGVTQSPTHLIKTRGQQVTLRCSPKSGHDTVSWYQQALGQGPQFIFQYYEEEERQRGNFPDRFSGHQFPNYSSELNVNALLLGDSALYLCASSFNLGQGDYGYTFGSGTRLTVV.

Remarks on this clonotype: A clone one base away is much larger, so this may be a read error. It is likely a read error, because the conserved phenylalanine at the end of the CDR3 is missing. V gene TRBV4-1 combines with J gene TRBJ1-5; D may be TRBD1 (6 bases). The CDR3 extends over 15 amino acids. Between the trimmed V and J ends, which lost 0 bases and 7 bases, there was a span of 13 bases. The germline V gene has CDR1 MGHRA and CDR2 YSYEKL. The CDR3 spells CASSQEGAGRQPQHL. In DNA form, the CDR3 reads TGCGCCAGCAGCCAAGAGGGGGCAGGGCGGCAGCCCCAGCATTTG.

The sample holds many counts of this clonotype. The junction departs from germline at one end; a sequencing error may be responsible. The chain recombines TRBV11-1 with TRBJ2-2; D remains unclear. Germline V gene lookup returns CDR1 SGHAT and CDR2 FQDESV (reference sequence). CDR3 length: 17 residues. The CDR3 bases are TGTGCCAGCAGCTGGGGTTTTGGGAAACAGAACACCAGGGAGCTGTTTTTT. Translated, it gives CASSWGFGKQNTRELFF.

The gene calls are TRBV12-3 or TRBV12-4 and TRBJ1-2; 7 bases agree with TRBD1. V lost 5 bases and J lost 8; bases outside the gene matches: 8. The CDR3 has 13 residues. The CDR3 coding sequence is TGTGCCAGCAGTCCCAGGGGGGGCACGGGCTACACCTTC. Protein product: CASSPRGGTGYTF.

This clonotype was counted many times. The V call is TRBV20-1, the J call TRBJ2-5; no clear D gene. The germline V and J ends were trimmed by 3 bases and 4 bases, with 3 bases remaining between them. Germline values: CDR1 DFQATT, CDR2 SNEGSKA (reference sequence). This CDR3 region has 10 residues. Here the CDR3 DNA reads TGCAGTGCTAGTGGAGAGACCCAGTACTTC. Translation: CSASGETQYF.

The chain carries TRBV3-1 and TRBJ1-5; no reliable D call. The CDR3 has 14 residues. The germline V and J ends were trimmed by 1 base and 4 bases, with 8 bases remaining between them. Germline CDR1 LGHDT, CDR2 YNNKEL (reference sequence). The CDR3 DNA follows: TGTGCCAGCAGCCAAGGGGTCGCTAATCAGCCCCAGCATTTT. This gives the protein CASSQGVANQPQHF.

This clonotype appeared many times. The rearrangement joins TRBV6-5 to TRBJ1-2, with D possibly being TRBD1 (6 bases). V was pared by 5 bases and J by 4 bases, with 11 bases between. This CDR3 region has 13 residues. Germline V lookup: CDR1 MNHEY, CDR2 SVGAGI. The CDR3 region is CASSTGTSYGYTF. Written as DNA, the CDR3 is TGTGCCAGCAGTACCGGGACAAGCTATGGCTACACCTTC.

In this sample, this clonotype turned up many times. This chain uses TRBV7-9 with TRBJ2-7, with D tentatively TRBD1 (5 bases). Per germline, CDR1 SEHNR and CDR2 FQNEAQ (reference sequence). Trimming cost V 2 bases and J 0 bases, with 11 bases left between them. The CDR3 has 15 amino acids. The CDR3 region is CASSLPYDSSYEQYF. CDR3 nucleotide sequence: TGTGCCAGCAGCTTACCGTACGACAGCTCCTACGAGCAGTACTTC.

This clonotype was observed at least ten times. V and J are TRBV2 and TRBJ2-3, with D perhaps TRBD1 (6 bases). This CDR3 spans 16 amino acids. V was clipped by 6 bases and J by 0 bases, with 16 bases between them. Germline CDR1 is SNHLY and CDR2 is FYNNEI. The DNA for the CDR3 is TGTGCCAGCAGCGATCAAAGACAGGCAAGCACAGATACGCAGTATTTT. It specifies CASSDQRQASTDTQYF.

This sequence joins TRBV2 and TRBJ2-7, with TRBD1 matching over 7 bases. CDR3 size: 13 residues. Trimming removed 7 bases from V and 5 bases from J; junction bases left unmatched: 8. Germline V CDR1 and CDR2: SNHLY, FYNNEI. The CDR3 DNA reads TGTGCCAGCACAGAACAGGGGCGACACGAGCAGTACTTC. Protein product: CASTEQGRHEQYF.

V gene TRBV3-1 combines with J gene TRBJ2-1, with D perhaps TRBD1 (6 bases). The CDR3 contains 16 residues. The ends were cut back, 1 base at V and 4 bases at J, with 14 bases in the middle. Germline V gene sequence: CDR1 LGHDT, CDR2 YNNKEL (reference sequence). This CDR3 is CASSQGEPTGYNEQFF. The CDR3 DNA follows: TGTGCCAGCAGCCAAGGGGAACCAACAGGGTACAATGAGCAGTTCTTC.